This TCR beta chain was obtained from a study of cytomegalovirus exposure and HLA in healthy donors. Study-wide results and limits: From TCR beta sequences, most subjects' HLA-A and HLA-B alleles were reportedly predicted accurately. Reportedly, a later analysis found an Asian-associated ancestry cluster had fewer N-insertions than the roughly 670-donor mean.

PCR was performed using 60 Vbeta and 13 Jbeta primers. Assay used: immunoSEQ multiplex PCR; TCRdb lists only in-frame clones, some missing. The data show roughly 130,000 clones, with over 60% seen just once and 0.85% to 1.3% held by the top ten. CDR3 length: 12 amino acids. CDR1 is MNHEY and CDR2 is SMNVEV in the germline V gene (reference sequence). Trimming left V 5 bases short and J 6 bases short, with 8 bases between. Concerning this clone: The antigen remains undetermined.

The TCR comes from a human donor in good health. The sequenced sample consisted of PBMCs. The chain combines TRBV27 with TRBJ2-1, with D possibly matching TRBD2 (5 bases). The CDR3 region is CASSTGINEQFF. DNA for the CDR3: TGTGCCAGCAGTACCGGGATCAATGAGCAGTTCTTC.